The 32 T cell receptor beta chains below come from one sample, sequenced in a study of shared clonotypes between healthy human individuals. The assay was immunoSEQ multiplex PCR, and TCRdb's table has in-frame clones only and misses some. The sample carries roughly 400,000 clones, roughly 96% recorded once. The sequencing sample was made of memory CD8+ T cells sorted from blood. The subset denotes: CD45RO+ cells pooled with CCR7-negative TemRA cells. The receptor set was obtained from a man aged 25 to 40 in good health.

The chain couples TRBV19 to TRBJ2-7; 12 positions match TRBD2. The CDR3 loop spans 15 amino acids. Germline assignment: CDR1 LNHDA and CDR2 SQIVND (reference sequence). V gave up 6 bases and J gave up 2 bases; unmatched junction bases: 5. Here the CDR3 DNA reads TGTGCCAGTAGCCATCTAGCGGGAGGGACCTACGAGCAGTACTTC. Its translation is CASSHLAGGTYEQYF.

The J gene is TRBJ2-1, the V gene TRBV10-3; D not certain. The V gene's germline CDR1 is ENHRY and CDR2 SYGVKD. The V end was cut by 8 bases, the J end by 8 bases, with 16 bases between. The CDR3 loop spans 13 amino acids. The CDR3 DNA follows: TGTGCCATCGGTTGTCCCGCGTGGGATGAGCAGTTCTTC. It codes for CAIGCPAWDEQFF.

The chain employs TRBV7-9 and TRBJ2-7; D might be TRBD2 (5 bases). The CDR3 is 13 residues long. Trimming pared 5 bases from V and 3 bases from J, leaving 11 bases between. Germline CDR1 is SEHNR and CDR2 is FQNEAQ (reference sequence). CDR3 nucleotides: TGTGCCAGCAGCGCCGGGAACTTCTACGAGCAGTACTTC. It yields the protein CASSAGNFYEQYF.

The DNA of the CDR3 is TGTGCCAGCAGTGAAGCCTACAGTCCCGATTCACCCCTCCACTTT. It translates to CASSEAYSPDSPLHF. This sequence joins TRBV25-1 and TRBJ1-6; the D is unclear. V gave up 2 bases and J gave up 8 bases, with 13 bases separating them. The CDR3 length is 15 residues. Germline assignment: CDR1 MGHDK and CDR2 SYGVNS.

The V gene is TRBV30, the J gene TRBJ2-3; 7 bases map to TRBD2. There are 15 residues in the CDR3. Trimming removed 3 bases from V and 0 bases from J; junction bases left unmatched: 6. Looked up from germline, CDR1 is GTSNPN and CDR2 is SVGIG (reference sequence). The CDR3 coding sequence is TGTGCCTGGAGCGCGGGGGTTTCTAGCACAGATACGCAGTATTTT. This sequence encodes CAWSAGVSSTDTQYF.

The CDR3 region is CASSIDGQASYEQYF. As DNA, the CDR3 is TGTGCCAGTAGTATAGACGGACAGGCTAGCTACGAGCAGTACTTC. The V and J genes are TRBV19 and TRBJ2-7, with 7 bases aligning to TRBD1. The ends lost 0 bases at V and 3 bases at J; junction bases unmatched: 5. The CDR3 covers 15 residues. Germline V gives CDR1 LNHDA, CDR2 SQIVND (reference sequence). Looking up the rest from reference TRBV19 and TRBJ2-7 gives the full variable domain: DGGITQSPKYLFRKEGQNVTLSCEQNLNHDAMYWYRQDPGQGLRLIYYSQIVNDFQKGDIAEGYSVSREKKESFPLTVTSAQKNPTAFYLCASSIDGQASYEQYFGPGTRLTVT.

This sequence joins TRBV2 and TRBJ2-3, with D possibly called TRBD1 or TRBD2 (5 bases each). The V gene's germline CDR1 is SNHLY and CDR2 FYNNEI. V lost 7 bases and J 5 bases, leaving 10 bases between the germline ends. The CDR3 extends over 12 amino acids. CDR3 residues: CASIRDGDTQYF. The CDR3 region has the DNA TGTGCCAGCATCAGGGACGGAGATACGCAGTATTTT.

This clone appeared once. The CDR3: CASSLLAGTGELFF. CDR3 sequence (DNA): TGTGCCAGCAGCTTACTAGCGGGCACCGGGGAGCTGTTTTTT. J is TRBJ2-2 and V is TRBV7-3; 8 bases match TRBD2. CDR3 length: 14 amino acids. Germline assignment: CDR1 SGHTA and CDR2 FQGTGA. V gave up 2 bases and J gave up 4 bases; unmatched junction bases: 0.

V is TRBV6-1 and J is TRBJ2-1, with D perhaps TRBD2 (6 bases). Trimming cost V 6 bases and J 6 bases, with 9 bases left between them. The CDR3 loop spans 12 amino acids. The germline V gene has CDR1 MNHNS and CDR2 SASEGT. In DNA form, the CDR3 reads TGTGCCAGCAGCCTGGGGGGCAATGAGCAGTTCTTC. It translates to CASSLGGNEQFF.

A word on this clone: The sample holds other DNA sequences that translate to the same CDR3. The chain employs TRBV7-6 and TRBJ2-5; 7 positions match TRBD1. Germline V gives CDR1 SGHVS, CDR2 FNYEAQ. V shed 0 bases and J 5 bases; nucleotides not matched to a gene: 0. The CDR3 consists of 13 residues. The CDR3 here is CASSLARGETQYF. CDR3 coding DNA: TGTGCCAGCAGCTTAGCCAGGGGGGAGACCCAGTACTTC.

The V gene is TRBV6-1, the J gene TRBJ2-7; D uncertain. The CDR3 runs to 14 residues. In germline, CDR1 is MNHNS, CDR2 SASEGT. V was clipped by 4 bases and J by 3 bases, with 13 bases between them. Here the CDR3 reads CASSAGRSHYEQYF. In DNA form, the CDR3 reads TGTGCCAGCAGTGCCGGACGGAGCCACTACGAGCAGTACTTC.

This chain connects TRBV28 to TRBJ1-2, with unresolved D. From germline, CDR1 is MDHEN and CDR2 SYDVKM. The CDR3 contains 12 residues. The V end lost 8 bases, the J end lost 0 bases, and 7 bases lay between the germline ends. In DNA form, the CDR3 reads TGTGCCAGCCTTTCATCTAACTATGGCTACACCTTC. Its translation is CASLSSNYGYTF.

The V call is TRBV7-3, the J call TRBJ2-5; a weak D match, TRBD2 (6 bases). The CDR3 runs to 13 residues. The V and J ends lost 0 bases and 7 bases respectively, with 9 bases between them. CDR1 SGHTA and CDR2 FQGTGA come from the germline V gene. In nucleotides, the CDR3 is TGTGCCAGCAGCTTAACCGTGGGGGGGACCCAGTACTTC. It yields the protein CASSLTVGGTQYF.

In its sample, this clone was seen once. The CDR3 DNA reads TGTGCCAGCAGCCAGCTTGAAAATACGCAGTATTTT. Residues: CASSQLENTQYF. The chain carries TRBV4-2 and TRBJ2-3; D ambiguous. The germline CDR1 and CDR2 sequences are LGHNA and YNFKEQ. With 3 bases removed from V and 7 bases from J, the gap between germline ends came to 8 bases. The CDR3 totals 12 residues.

This clone was detected only once. The chain carries TRBV7-9 and TRBJ2-2, with 11 bases matching TRBD2. Trimming at V came to 6 bases and at J to 5 bases, leaving 5 bases not matched to a gene. The CDR3 consists of 15 residues. Per germline, CDR1 SEHNR and CDR2 FQNEAQ (reference sequence). The DNA of the CDR3 is TGTGCCAGCAGACAAACTAGCGGGAGTACCGGGGAGCTGTTTTTT. This encodes CASRQTSGSTGELFF.

V is TRBV6-5 and J is TRBJ1-2; the D gene is possibly TRBD1 (5 bases). Trimming stripped 6 bases from V and 5 bases from J, with 13 bases between. CDR1 is MNHEY and CDR2 is SVGAGI in the germline V gene. CDR3 length: 13 residues. The CDR3, as DNA: TGTGCCAGCAGCACCGGGACGGATTATGGCTACACCTTC. As protein: CASSTGTDYGYTF.

V usage is TRBV7-2 and J usage is TRBJ2-3, with 7 bases aligning to TRBD2. The CDR3 loop spans 13 amino acids. The ends lost 3 bases at V and 5 bases at J; junction bases unmatched: 2. CDR1 is SGHTA and CDR2 is FQGNSA in the germline V gene. CDR3 nucleotide sequence: TGTGCCAGCAGCTTCTTAGCGGGAGATACGCAGTATTTT. Amino acid sequence: CASSFLAGDTQYF.

The chain links TRBV4-2 to TRBJ2-7; D perhaps matches TRBD2 (5 bases). Trimming removed 4 bases from V and 2 bases from J, with 12 bases in between. In germline, CDR1 is LGHNA, CDR2 YNFKEQ. The CDR3 is made up of 14 amino acids. The CDR3: CASSLRTGAYEQYF. CDR3 DNA sequence: TGTGCCAGCAGCCTAAGGACTGGTGCCTACGAGCAGTACTTC.

This clone was counted a few times. The chain recombines TRBV5-1 with TRBJ2-6; D gene ambiguous. This CDR3 has 15 amino acids. V was trimmed by 0 bases and J by 0 bases, leaving 4 bases between them. The V gene's germline CDR1 is SGHRS and CDR2 YFSETQ. The CDR3, as DNA: TGCGCCAGCAGCTTGGACAGCTCTGGGGCCAACGTCCTGACTTTC. Protein sequence: CASSLDSSGANVLTF.

V is TRBV11-3 and J is TRBJ2-2; D tentatively fits TRBD1 or TRBD2 (5 bases each). Trimming cost V 0 bases and J 0 bases, with 11 bases left between them. Germline-derived CDR1 and CDR2 are SGHNT and YENEEA. The CDR3 contains 17 residues. This CDR3 reads CASSLETGTPNTGELFF. The CDR3 nucleotides are TGTGCCAGCAGCTTAGAAACCGGGACGCCGAACACCGGGGAGCTGTTTTTT.

This chain uses TRBV5-1 with TRBJ2-1, with 7 bases lining up with TRBD2. From germline, CDR1 is SGHRS and CDR2 YFSETQ. CDR3 length: 15 residues. J lost 5 bases, V lost 0 bases, and 5 bases had no gene match. CDR3 protein: CASSLVGLGNNEQFF. In DNA form, the CDR3 reads TGCGCCAGCAGCTTGGTTGGACTAGGCAACAATGAGCAGTTCTTC.

V usage is TRBV19 and J usage is TRBJ1-2; no clear D. Between the trimmed V and J ends, which lost 5 bases and 1 base, there was a span of 14 bases. There are 15 residues in the CDR3. Germline lookup yields CDR1 LNHDA and CDR2 SQIVND (reference sequence). In nucleotides, the CDR3 is TGTGCCAGTAGTTTTCAGCCAGCTCTTAACTATGGCTACACCTTC. This sequence encodes CASSFQPALNYGYTF.

The CDR3 here is CASSVVSGMQETQYF. DNA for the CDR3: TGTGCCAGCAGCGTAGTTAGCGGGATGCAAGAGACCCAGTACTTC. V is TRBV9 and J is TRBJ2-5; 8 positions agree with TRBD2. The V gene end was trimmed by 0 bases and the J gene end by 2 bases; junction bases not matched to a gene: 3. The length of the CDR3 is 15 residues. The germline V gene encodes CDR1 SGDLS and CDR2 YYNGEE.

The V gene is TRBV28, the J gene TRBJ2-2; D unclear. The germline V gene encodes CDR1 MDHEN and CDR2 SYDVKM. With 4 bases removed from V and 4 bases from J, the gap between germline ends came to 13 bases. The CDR3 consists of 15 residues. The CDR3 DNA reads as TGTGCCAGCAGTTCAAATGCCAGGATCACCGGGGAGCTGTTTTTT. Its protein is CASSSNARITGELFF.

The rearrangement uses TRBV10-3 and TRBJ2-3; D is uncertain. The V gene lost 6 bases and the J gene lost 4 bases, with 8 bases spanning the gap. This CDR3 is 12 amino acids long. Germline-derived CDR1 and CDR2 are ENHRY and SYGVKD. The CDR3 nucleotides are TGTGCCATCAGGGGTAGTTCAGATACGCAGTATTTT. As protein: CAIRGSSDTQYF.

Comment on this clone: Other DNA sequences in this sample translate to the same CDR3. This chain joins TRBV5-1 and TRBJ2-7; 10 bases fit TRBD2. CDR1 is SGHRS and CDR2 is YFSETQ in the germline V gene. The CDR3 covers 14 residues. The junction had 4 bases not matched to a gene; V was cut back by 4 bases and J by 3 bases. CDR3 loop: CASSLSGRGYEQYF. Here the CDR3 DNA reads TGCGCCAGCAGCCTCAGCGGGAGGGGCTACGAGCAGTACTTC.

The rearrangement joins TRBV25-1 to TRBJ1-1; D remains ambiguous. Between the trimmed V and J ends, which lost 3 bases and 1 base, there was a span of 0 bases. CDR3 length: 11 residues. Germline CDR1 and CDR2: MGHDK and SYGVNS. The CDR3 region is CASSENTEAFF. The CDR3 DNA follows: TGTGCCAGCAGTGAGAACACTGAAGCTTTCTTT.

The chain employs TRBV27 and TRBJ1-1, with D unclear. This CDR3 spans 15 amino acids. Germline assignment: CDR1 MNHEY and CDR2 SMNVEV (reference sequence). The V end lost 4 bases, the J end lost 0 bases, and 12 bases lay between the germline ends. The CDR3 region is CASSSLETLNTEAFF. The CDR3 DNA follows: TGTGCCAGCAGTTCCCTGGAGACGCTGAACACTGAAGCTTTCTTT.

V gene TRBV7-9 combines with J gene TRBJ1-1, with TRBD1 as a possible D gene (6 bases). In germline, CDR1 is SEHNR, CDR2 FQNEAQ (reference sequence). Trimming shortened V by 6 bases and J by 6 bases, and 14 bases separated the two germline ends. The CDR3 runs to 13 residues. In DNA form, the CDR3 reads TGTGCCAGCAGTTTTACAGGGAAGGCTGAAGCTTTCTTT. Translating it yields CASSFTGKAEAFF.

The chain joins TRBV9 to TRBJ2-7; no clear D gene. V lost 4 bases and J 0 bases, leaving 11 bases between the germline ends. This CDR3 is 14 amino acids long. The germline V gene has CDR1 SGDLS and CDR2 YYNGEE. Here the CDR3 DNA reads TGTGCCAGCAGCCCAGGCGCTAGCTCCTACGAGCAGTACTTC. Protein product: CASSPGASSYEQYF.

Written as DNA, the CDR3 is TGTGCCAGCAGTTTTAGCGGGAGCGGGGAGACCCAGTACTTC. This codes for CASSFSGSGETQYF. The chain is built from TRBV28 and TRBJ2-5; 9 bases match TRBD2. This CDR3 is 14 amino acids long. Germline loops: CDR1 MDHEN, CDR2 SYDVKM. The trim removed 3 bases at V and 5 bases at J, leaving 4 bases unmatched.

This clone was seen only a few times. The genes are TRBV4-1 and TRBJ2-7, with 11 bases aligning to TRBD2. This CDR3 contains 15 residues. The V gene's germline CDR1 is MGHRA and CDR2 YSYEKL. J was trimmed by 4 bases and V by 1 base; bases with no gene match: 3. The CDR3 coding sequence is TGCGCCAGCAGCCAAGTTTTAGCGGGAGGGTACGAGCAGTACTTC. It is translated as CASSQVLAGGYEQYF.